At least ten counts were recorded for the clone carrying this T cell receptor (beta chain). Its antigen remains unidentified. The sample is drawn from a study of T cells after yellow fever vaccination. Germline CDR1 is SGHRS and CDR2 is YFSETQ. Trimming pared 4 bases from V and 5 bases from J, leaving 14 bases between. This CDR3 contains 14 residues. General observations from the study: Although the secondary response was weaker, it peaked faster, at day 5 versus 15. One caveat is that FACS-sorted repertoires could contain abundant clonotypes contaminating from the bulk population. A minor fraction of clonotypes spanned both CD4 and CD8 compartments.

TCR cDNA, made by 5'RACE template switching, carried an added universal primer site and UMIs. TCRdb fed the 5' RACE reads into MiXCR, producing one record per CDR3 protein. Of hundreds of thousands of distinct CDR3 sequences listed, roughly 8.7% are singletons. The source of this sequence is a man aged 18 to 30 who received the YFV17D yellow fever vaccine. V and J are TRBV5-1 and TRBJ2-3; the D gene is possibly TRBD2 (6 bases). Sequencing used PBMCs, obtained on the day of the first yellow fever vaccination. The CDR3 coding sequence is TGCGCCAGCAGCCTGGGGGGAACGGGAGATACGCAGTATTTT. Translating it yields CASSLGGTGDTQYF. The full variable domain, rest sourced from reference TRBV5-1 and TRBJ2-3, is KAGVTQTPRYLIKTRGQQVTLSCSPISGHRSVSWYQQTPGQGLQFLFEYFSETQRNKGNFPGRFSGRQFSNSRSEMNVSTLELGDSALYLCASSLGGTGDTQYFGPGTRLTVL.